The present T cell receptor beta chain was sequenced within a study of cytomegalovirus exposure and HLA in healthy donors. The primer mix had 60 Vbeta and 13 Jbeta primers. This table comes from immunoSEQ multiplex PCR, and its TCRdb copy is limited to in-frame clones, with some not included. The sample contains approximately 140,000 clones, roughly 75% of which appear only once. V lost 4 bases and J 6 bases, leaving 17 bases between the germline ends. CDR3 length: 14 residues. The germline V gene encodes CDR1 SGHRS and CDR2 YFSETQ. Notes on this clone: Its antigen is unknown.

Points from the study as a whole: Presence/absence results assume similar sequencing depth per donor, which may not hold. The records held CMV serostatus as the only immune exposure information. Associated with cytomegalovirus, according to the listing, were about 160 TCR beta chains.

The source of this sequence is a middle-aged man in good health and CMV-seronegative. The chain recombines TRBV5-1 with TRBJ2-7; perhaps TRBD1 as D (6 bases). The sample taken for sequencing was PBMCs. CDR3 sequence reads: CASSPLTGSGEQYF. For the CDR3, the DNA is TGCGCCAGCAGCCCCTTAACAGGGAGCGGCGAGCAGTACTTC.